Each of the 31 T cell receptor beta chains below was sequenced from the same sample in a study of coeliac disease. Profiling relied on immunoSEQ multiplex PCR, and the TCRdb table lists in-frame clones only, not all of them. Of some 3,300 clones in the sample, about three quarters were seen once. Sequencing used lymphocytes from the gut lamina propria. These receptors all stem from a man at least 80 years old without celiac disease.

This clone was counted between two and nine times. V usage is TRBV4-2 and J usage is TRBJ2-1, with 10 bases that match TRBD2. Germline V CDR1 and CDR2: LGHNA, YNFKEQ. This CDR3 is 15 amino acids long. V was pared by 3 bases and J by 8 bases, with 7 bases of the junction left unmatched. The CDR3 region is CASSQASGSSDEQFF. DNA of the CDR3: TGTGCCAGCAGCCAGGCTAGCGGGAGTAGCGATGAGCAGTTCTTC.

The gene calls are TRBV7-9 and TRBJ1-6; D is possibly TRBD1 (6 bases). Germline-derived CDR1 and CDR2 are SEHNR and FQNEAQ (reference sequence). The CDR3 contains 14 residues. Trimming pared 1 base from V and 7 bases from J, leaving 8 bases between. The CDR3 bases are TGTGCCAGCAGCTTAGTAGGGGGAAATTCACCCCTCCACTTT. It codes for CASSLVGGNSPLHF.

The J gene is TRBJ2-7, the V gene TRBV5-1, with D perhaps matching TRBD2 (5 bases). V lost 1 base to trimming and J lost 5 bases, with 16 bases between them. The CDR3 has 15 residues. Germline values: CDR1 SGHRS, CDR2 YFSETQ. CDR3 sequence: CASSLNRGPRDEQYF. In nucleotides, the CDR3 is TGCGCCAGCAGCTTGAACCGGGGTCCCAGAGACGAGCAGTACTTC.

This rearrangement joins TRBV30 to TRBJ2-6, with no clear D. The CDR3 spans 15 residues. Deletions cut 3 bases from V and 5 bases from J, with 14 bases between. Germline CDR1 GTSNPN, CDR2 SVGIG (reference sequence). CDR3 nucleotide sequence: TGTGCCTGGAGAATAAGCATATCGAGGGCCAACGTCCTGACTTTC. Encoded protein: CAWRISISRANVLTF.

The V gene is TRBV2, the J gene TRBJ2-3; TRBD2 matches 11 bases. V lost 7 bases and J lost 4; bases outside the gene matches: 7. The germline V gene encodes CDR1 SNHLY and CDR2 FYNNEI. The CDR3 extends over 15 amino acids. This CDR3 reads CASKGTSGSADTQYF. CDR3 nucleotides: TGTGCCAGCAAGGGCACTAGCGGGAGCGCAGATACGCAGTATTTT.

V is TRBV7-9 and J is TRBJ2-5; 7 bases are shared with TRBD2. J lost 4 bases, V lost 5 bases, and 7 bases had no gene match. This CDR3 has 14 residues. The germline gives CDR1 SEHNR, CDR2 FQNEAQ (reference sequence). CDR3 in amino acids: CASSLGSGGETQYF. The CDR3 nucleotides read TGTGCCAGCAGCCTAGGGTCGGGGGGAGAGACCCAGTACTTC.

The rearrangement links TRBV5-6 to TRBJ1-2; maybe TRBD1 (6 bases). CDR3 size: 15 residues. CDR1 and CDR2 (germline): SGHDT, YYEEEE. The V end lost 6 bases, the J end lost 5 bases, and 20 bases lay between the germline ends. In DNA, the CDR3 is TGTGCCAGCACCCAATTGGACAGTGCTGTTTATGGCTACACCTTC. Translated: CASTQLDSAVYGYTF.

This clone was seen only once. The chain links TRBV28 to TRBJ2-2; D is perhaps TRBD1 (5 bases). Between the trimmed V and J ends, which lost 4 bases and 1 base, there was a span of 7 bases. This CDR3 region has 14 residues. CDR1 and CDR2 from the germline V gene are MDHEN and SYDVKM. The CDR3 loop is CASSSTGNTGELFF. For the CDR3, the DNA is TGTGCCAGCAGTTCAACAGGGAACACCGGGGAGCTGTTTTTT. Looking up the rest from reference TRBV28 and TRBJ2-2 gives the full variable domain: DVKVTQSSRYLVKRTGEKVFLECVQDMDHENMFWYRQDPGLGLRLIYFSYDVKMKEKGDIPEGYSVSREKKERFSLILESASTNQTSMYLCASSSTGNTGELFFGEGSRLTVL.

In this sample, this clone turned up a few times. The chain recombines TRBV19 with TRBJ1-4; D is unresolved. V lost 1 base and J lost 5, with 11 bases in between. The CDR3 covers 15 residues. CDR1 is LNHDA, CDR2 SQIVND, per germline (reference sequence). DNA of the CDR3: TGTGCCAGTAGTATAGTGACTTCCTCAAATGAAAAACTGTTTTTT. Translation gives CASSIVTSSNEKLFF.

This sequence joins TRBV7-9 and TRBJ2-7; D is undetermined. V gave up 4 bases and J gave up 2 bases, with 6 bases separating them. The germline V gene encodes CDR1 SEHNR and CDR2 FQNEAQ (reference sequence). There are 12 residues in the CDR3. This CDR3 is CASSSGTYEQYF. Written as DNA, the CDR3 is TGTGCCAGCAGCTCCGGTACCTACGAGCAGTACTTC.

The DNA for the CDR3 is TGTGCCAGCGGTCGACTAGCGGGGGTGAACACCGGGGAGCTGTTTTTT. Protein sequence: CASGRLAGVNTGELFF. This sequence joins TRBV27 and TRBJ2-2; 12 nucleotides line up with TRBD2. CDR1 and CDR2 from the germline V gene are MNHEY and SMNVEV (reference sequence). Losses at the gene ends were 8 bases for V and 1 base for J; bases not matched to a gene: 5. This CDR3 region has 16 residues.

V and J are TRBV19 and TRBJ2-2; 7 bases agree with TRBD1. The CDR3 runs 16 residues. V lost 6 bases and J lost 6; bases outside the gene matches: 13. Germline lookup yields CDR1 LNHDA and CDR2 SQIVND (reference sequence). The CDR3 region has the DNA TGTGCCAGTAGGATCGCCGCCGACAGGGCTGCCGGGGAGCTGTTTTTT. Its translation is CASRIAADRAAGELFF.

The chain links TRBV6-1 to TRBJ1-6; perhaps TRBD1 as D (6 bases). The germline CDR1 and CDR2 sequences are MNHNS and SASEGT. The CDR3 spans 14 residues. The V gene lost 3 bases and the J gene lost 9 bases, with 12 bases spanning the gap. DNA for the CDR3: TGTGCCAGCAGTGAGGCAGGGGTGGGTTCACCCCTCCACTTT. Its protein product is CASSEAGVGSPLHF.

The rearrangement joins TRBV4-2 to TRBJ1-2; tentative D call: TRBD1 (6 bases). This CDR3 region has 16 residues. The V end was cut by 1 base, the J end by 2 bases, with 14 bases between. The germline CDR1 and CDR2 sequences are LGHNA and YNFKEQ. CDR3 sequence reads: CASSQGGGGPNYGYTF. CDR3 coding DNA: TGTGCCAGCAGCCAAGGGGGCGGGGGGCCGAACTATGGCTACACCTTC.

The J gene is TRBJ2-7, the V gene TRBV5-1; 12 positions agree with TRBD2. This CDR3 is built from 15 residues. The germline V gene encodes CDR1 SGHRS and CDR2 YFSETQ. The J segment lost 7 bases and the V segment lost 0 bases, leaving 5 bases of the junction unmatched. The chain's CDR3 is CASSLETSGSGEQYF. The DNA for the CDR3 is TGCGCCAGCAGCTTGGAGACTAGCGGGAGTGGGGAGCAGTACTTC.

The rearrangement uses TRBV7-2 and TRBJ1-1; tentatively, D is TRBD1 (5 bases). This CDR3 region has 13 residues. The V and J ends lost 5 bases and 1 base respectively, with 8 bases between them. Germline CDR1 SGHTA, CDR2 FQGNSA. For the CDR3, the DNA is TGTGCCAGCAGCATAGGACAGAACACTGAAGCTTTCTTT. Translation: CASSIGQNTEAFF. The full variable domain, completed using reference TRBV7-2 and TRBJ1-1, is GAGVSQSPSNKVTEKGKDVELRCDPISGHTALYWYRQSLGQGLEFLIYFQGNSAPDKSGLPSDRFSAERTGGSVSTLTIQRTQQEDSAVYLCASSIGQNTEAFFGQGTRLTVV.

Details on this clone: At one boundary the junction diverges from the germline segment, which might be a read error. The chain uses TRBV7-8 and TRBJ2-2; D is undetermined. Germline CDR1 and CDR2: SGHVS and FQNEAQ. This CDR3 has 16 residues. The CDR3 sequence is CASSFFRQFDTEELFF. In DNA, the CDR3 is TGTGCCAGCAGCTTTTTCCGGCAGTTCGACACCGAGGAGCTGTTTTTT. The entire variable domain, with the rest obtained from reference TRBV7-8 and TRBJ2-2, is as follows: GAGVSQSPRYKVAKRGQDVALRCDPISGHVSLFWYQQALGQGPEFLTYFQNEAQLDKSGLPSDRFFAERPEGSVSTLKIQRTQQEDSAVYLCASSFFRQFDTEELFFGEGSRLTVL.

This chain joins TRBV11-2 and TRBJ1-6; possibly TRBD1 for D (5 bases). The length of the CDR3 is 16 residues. Germline values: CDR1 SGHAT, CDR2 FQNNGV. V lost 0 bases and J lost 8, with 14 bases in between. CDR3: CASSLEGGSSYSPLHF. The CDR3 bases are TGTGCCAGCAGCTTAGAGGGGGGGTCGAGCTATTCACCCCTCCACTTT.

The chain couples TRBV7-2 to TRBJ2-5, with 8 bases that match TRBD2. The CDR3 extends over 16 amino acids. Germline V CDR1 and CDR2: SGHTA, FQGNSA. V lost 5 bases and J lost 4; bases outside the gene matches: 12. As DNA, the CDR3 is TGTGCCAGCAGCAACTACGGGGGGGCAAATTCAGAGACCCAGTACTTC. Its translation is CASSNYGGANSETQYF.

This clone showed up just once. V gene TRBV9 combines with J gene TRBJ2-1; 12 bases line up with TRBD2. Germline loops: CDR1 SGDLS, CDR2 YYNGEE. There are 17 residues in the CDR3. Trimming removed 0 bases from V and 9 bases from J; junction bases left unmatched: 10. The CDR3 DNA reads TGTGCCAGCAGCGTAGAGCCAGCCCTAGCGGGAGGGATTGAGCAGTTCTTC. It specifies CASSVEPALAGGIEQFF. Full variable domain (missing parts from reference TRBV9 and TRBJ2-1): DSGVTQTPKHLITATGQRVTLRCSPRSGDLSVYWYQQSLDQGLQFLIQYYNGEERAKGNILERFSAQQFPDLHSELNLSSLELGDSALYFCASSVEPALAGGIEQFFGPGTRLTVL.

The chain links TRBV27 to TRBJ1-2, with 7 bases that match TRBD1. Germline CDR1 and CDR2: MNHEY and SMNVEV (reference sequence). The V gene end was trimmed by 4 bases and the J gene end by 7 bases; junction bases not matched to a gene: 9. The CDR3 has 14 amino acids. The CDR3 nucleotides read TGTGCCAGCAGTTCGTCAGGGGGACGTACTGGCTACACCTTC. As protein: CASSSSGGRTGYTF.

V and J are TRBV21-1 and TRBJ2-2; TRBD1 reflects the table's D call only, with no check against the DNA. TRBV21-1 is labeled a pseudogene. The CDR3 covers 16 residues. CDR3 in amino acids: CASSIPGTGFTGELFF. Written as DNA, the CDR3 is TGTGCCAGCAGCATACCCGGGACAGGCTTCACCGGGGAGCTGTTTTTT.

This chain uses TRBV7-8 with TRBJ2-5; the match to TRBD1 covers 7 bases. Germline trimming cut 5 bases from V and 7 bases from J; bases unmatched to any gene: 7. This CDR3 is 13 amino acids long. The germline CDR1 and CDR2 sequences are SGHVS and FQNEAQ. CDR3: CASSQGVHRTQYF. The CDR3 DNA follows: TGTGCCAGCAGCCAGGGGGTTCATAGGACCCAGTACTTC.

V gene TRBV18 combines with J gene TRBJ2-7; 8 bases fit TRBD2. CDR3 length equals 13 residues. Germline-derived CDR1 and CDR2 are KGHSH and LQKENI. Trimming took 3 bases from V and 7 from J; bases not matched to a gene: 5. In nucleotides, the CDR3 is TGTGCCAGCTCACCTACTAGCGGAAGAGAGCAGTACGTC. This codes for CASSPTSGREQYV.

About this clone: Other DNA variants within this sample encode the same CDR3. V usage is TRBV19 and J usage is TRBJ2-7; a weak D match, TRBD1 (5 bases). Germline lookup yields CDR1 LNHDA and CDR2 SQIVND (reference sequence). There are 13 residues in the CDR3. The germline V and J ends were trimmed by 6 bases and 4 bases, with 13 bases remaining between them. The CDR3 sequence: CASSKGVGYEQYV. Here the CDR3 DNA reads TGTGCCAGTAGCAAAGGGGTCGGGTACGAGCAGTACGTC.

This chain connects TRBV19 to TRBJ2-7, with a weak D call TRBD1 (7 bases). CDR1 is LNHDA, CDR2 SQIVND, per germline (reference sequence). Trimming stripped 6 bases from V and 2 bases from J, with 11 bases between. This CDR3 contains 13 residues. The CDR3 is CASSAGQTYEQYV. The CDR3 DNA reads TGTGCCAGTAGCGCGGGACAGACCTACGAGCAGTACGTC.

The chain is built from TRBV19 and TRBJ1-1; perhaps TRBD1 as D (6 bases). Germline V gene lookup returns CDR1 LNHDA and CDR2 SQIVND (reference sequence). Trimming took 7 bases from V and 6 from J, leaving 18 bases between them. The CDR3 runs 14 residues. The CDR3 DNA reads as TGTGCCAGTACCAAACAGGGTAGAGGGGCTGAAGCTTTCTTT. It translates to CASTKQGRGAEAFF. The full variable domain, rest sourced from reference TRBV19 and TRBJ1-1, is DGGITQSPKYLFRKEGQNVTLSCEQNLNHDAMYWYRQDPGQGLRLIYYSQIVNDFQKGDIAEGYSVSREKKESFPLTVTSAQKNPTAFYLCASTKQGRGAEAFFGQGTRLTVV.

The J gene is TRBJ2-5, the V gene TRBV7-6; weak D call: TRBD1 (6 bases). CDR1 is SGHVS, CDR2 FNYEAQ, per germline. V lost 3 bases to trimming and J lost 2 bases, with 7 bases between them. This CDR3 has 13 residues. CDR3 sequence reads: CASSFGQQETQYF. In DNA, the CDR3 is TGTGCCAGCAGCTTTGGACAGCAAGAGACCCAGTACTTC.

The chain links TRBV5-4 to TRBJ2-5; perhaps TRBD2 as D (7 bases). Germline CDR1 SGHNT, CDR2 YYREEE (reference sequence). Trimming left V 0 bases short and J 1 base short, with 13 bases between. The CDR3 has 16 residues. In DNA form, the CDR3 reads TGTGCCAGCAGCTTGGGTGGGGGGGCCATCCAAGAGACCCAGTACTTC. Translation: CASSLGGGAIQETQYF.

This clone is medium-sized by share. This chain uses TRBV4-3 with TRBJ1-2; no firm D call. Germline lookup yields CDR1 LGHNA and CDR2 YSLEER. The CDR3 totals 16 residues. Trimming shortened V by 0 bases and J by 4 bases, and 15 bases separated the two germline ends. CDR3 protein: CASSQDHDRVGYGYTF. DNA of the CDR3: TGCGCCAGCAGCCAAGATCATGACCGGGTCGGCTATGGCTACACCTTC.

This rearrangement joins TRBV20-1 to TRBJ2-7; D gene ambiguous. Germline V gives CDR1 DFQATT, CDR2 SNEGSKA (reference sequence). Trimming removed 3 bases from V and 4 bases from J, with 7 bases in between. This CDR3 region has 11 residues. The CDR3 bases are TGCAGTGCTAGTCAGTTGTACGAGCAGTACTTC. It specifies CSASQLYEQYF.